Listed below are T cell receptor beta chains from one sample, sequenced in a study of T-cell memory formation after mild COVID-19. TCRdb independently ran MiXCR on the 5' RACE reads; one entry per CDR3 protein. The table shows around 99,000 distinct CDR3 sequences, with under 15% occurring only once. Sequenced: PBMCs or a T cell subset sorted from them (not recorded which). All receptors derive from a man between 18 and 35 years old who had mild COVID-19 (a few samples of this study predate the infection). Cell type and time point are not known. Both conserved end residues are part of each CDR3. Fields, in order: clone size, D gene, V gene, J gene, CDR3 DNA, CDR3 protein. D genes are given only for firm matches. A row's size may be missing; if present it is once, few, many or a size class.

size: NA
D: NA
V: TRBV6-5
J: TRBJ1-1
DNA: TGTGCCAGCAGTTATAAAGAGGGCACTGAAGCTTTCTTT
CDR3: CASSYKEGTEAFF

size: few
D: NA
V: TRBV29-1
J: TRBJ1-1
DNA: TGCAGCGTTGATGGCGGTACGAACACTGAAGCTTTCTTT
CDR3: CSVDGGTNTEAFF

size: NA
D: NA
V: TRBV4-1
J: TRBJ1-1
DNA: TGCGCCAGCAGCCAGGTGGTAGGGGGGATGAACACTGAAGCTTTCTTT
CDR3: CASSQVVGGMNTEAFF

size: NA
D: TRBD1
V: TRBV6-5
J: TRBJ2-3
DNA: TGTGCCAGCAGTTACTCGGGCAGGACAGGGGAGGAAGATACGCAGTATTTT
CDR3: CASSYSGRTGEEDTQYF

size: many
D: TRBD1
V: TRBV19
J: TRBJ2-7
DNA: TGTGCCAGTAGCCAGGGGGCTCCTTCAGGGCAGTACTTC
CDR3: CASSQGAPSGQYF

size: few
D: TRBD2
V: TRBV18
J: TRBJ2-1
DNA: TGTGCCAGCTCACCACCGGGGACTAGTCATGGTGAGCAGTTCTTC
CDR3: CASSPPGTSHGEQFF

size: NA
D: NA
V: TRBV6-2/TRBV6-3
J: TRBJ1-1
DNA: TGTGCCAGCAGTTACTCCGCAGGAGTGAGGACTGAAGCTTTCTTT
CDR3: CASSYSAGVRTEAFF

size: NA
D: NA
V: TRBV28
J: TRBJ2-1
DNA: TGTGCCAGCAGTTTTGCTGGGGACGGGGATGAGCAGTTCTTC
CDR3: CASSFAGDGDEQFF

size: NA
D: NA
V: TRBV29-1
J: TRBJ2-2
DNA: TGCAGCGTTGTCAGGGGGGACACCGGGGAGCTGTTTTTT
CDR3: CSVVRGDTGELFF

size: NA
D: NA
V: TRBV10-3
J: TRBJ2-2
DNA: TGTGCCATCAGCTCCCACCGGGATAAAGACCCTGGCGGGGAGCTGTTTTTT
CDR3: CAISSHRDKDPGGELFF

size: many
D: TRBD1
V: TRBV12-3/TRBV12-4
J: TRBJ1-1
DNA: TGTGCCAGCAGGCCGGTGACAGGGCTTAAAGAAGCTTTCTTT
CDR3: CASRPVTGLKEAFF

size: NA
D: NA
V: TRBV4-1
J: TRBJ2-4
DNA: TGCGCCAGCAGCCAAGATAGGGACAAAGGCAAAAACATTCAGTACTTC
CDR3: CASSQDRDKGKNIQYF

size: NA
D: NA
V: TRBV9
J: TRBJ2-1
DNA: TGTGCCAGCAGCGTAGGGGTTGAGCAGTTCTTC
CDR3: CASSVGVEQFF

size: many
D: NA
V: TRBV2
J: TRBJ2-5
DNA: TGTGCCAGCAGTGCCAGGGGAGGGGAGACCCAGTACTTC
CDR3: CASSARGGETQYF

size: many
D: NA
V: TRBV6-2/TRBV6-3
J: TRBJ2-1
DNA: TGTGCCAGCAGTTACTCCCCCGGGGGCAATGAGCAGTTCTTC
CDR3: CASSYSPGGNEQFF

size: many
D: NA
V: TRBV12-3/TRBV12-4
J: TRBJ2-5
DNA: TGTGCCAGCAGTTGGGGGGAGACCCAGTACTTC
CDR3: CASSWGETQYF

size: once
D: TRBD1
V: TRBV7-9
J: TRBJ2-2
DNA: TGTGCCAGCAGCATGGGACAGGGGGCGAGAACCGGGGAGCTGTTTTTT
CDR3: CASSMGQGARTGELFF

size: few
D: TRBD2
V: TRBV4-3
J: TRBJ2-3
DNA: TGCGCCAGCAGCCAGGTCACTAGCGGGGCCACAGATACGCAGTATTTT
CDR3: CASSQVTSGATDTQYF

size: many
D: NA
V: TRBV7-6
J: TRBJ1-2
DNA: TGTGCCAGCAGCTTAGTACAGAGCTATGGCTACACCTTC
CDR3: CASSLVQSYGYTF

size: NA
D: NA
V: TRBV9
J: TRBJ1-6
DNA: TGTGCCAGCAGCCCGGGGACTCTGTCACCCCTCCACTTT
CDR3: CASSPGTLSPLHF

size: many
D: TRBD2
V: TRBV29-1
J: TRBJ2-7
DNA: TGCAGCGTTGAAGGGCGAACTAGCGGGGGGACCGAAGGGTACGAGCAGTACTTC
CDR3: CSVEGRTSGGTEGYEQYF

size: NA
D: NA
V: TRBV6-2/TRBV6-3
J: TRBJ2-1
DNA: TGTGCCAGCAGTTACCCGATGGGGGGGCCGGTCGGCAATGAGCAGTTCTTC
CDR3: CASSYPMGGPVGNEQFF

size: few
D: TRBD2
V: TRBV2
J: TRBJ2-1
DNA: TGTGCCAGGGAGACTAGCGGGGACCATGAGCAGTTCTTC
CDR3: CARETSGDHEQFF

size: NA
D: NA
V: TRBV7-9
J: TRBJ1-1
DNA: TGTGCCAGCAGGGGTGGAGGGGTAAACACTGAAGCTTTCTTT
CDR3: CASRGGGVNTEAFF

size: NA
D: TRBD1
V: TRBV6-5
J: TRBJ2-1
DNA: TGTGCCAGCACCCTAGTTATAGACAGGGAAGTCAATGAGCAGTTCTTC
CDR3: CASTLVIDREVNEQFF

size: few
D: NA
V: TRBV11-2
J: TRBJ2-7
DNA: TGTGCCAGCAGCTTAGGCACAGGGAGCCCCTACGAGCAGTACTTC
CDR3: CASSLGTGSPYEQYF

size: few
D: NA
V: TRBV29-1
J: TRBJ2-1
DNA: TGCAGCGAAACCGGGAGCAACAATGAGCAGTTCTTC
CDR3: CSETGSNNEQFF

size: few
D: TRBD1
V: TRBV27
J: TRBJ1-1
DNA: TGTGCCAGCAGCCCGGGACAGCGTACTGAAGCTTTCTTT
CDR3: CASSPGQRTEAFF

size: many
D: TRBD1
V: TRBV19
J: TRBJ1-5
DNA: TGTGCCAGTAGTATCACAGGGGCCAGAAATCAGCCCCAGCATTTT
CDR3: CASSITGARNQPQHF

size: few
D: NA
V: TRBV7-6
J: TRBJ1-1
DNA: TGTGCCAGCAGCTTAGGGGGGGGCGAAGCTTTCTTT
CDR3: CASSLGGGEAFF

size: few
D: NA
V: TRBV4-1
J: TRBJ2-5
DNA: TGCGCCAGCAGCCAAGAATGGGGGCCCGATCAAGAGACCCAGTACTTC
CDR3: CASSQEWGPDQETQYF

size: NA
D: TRBD1
V: TRBV12-3/TRBV12-4
J: TRBJ2-7
DNA: TGTGCCAGCAGTCATGGGACAGGCTACGAGCAGTACTTC
CDR3: CASSHGTGYEQYF

size: NA
D: NA
V: TRBV3-2
J: TRBJ1-5
DNA: TGTGCCAGCAGCCAAGAGACCGGTCGGGACAGGAGCAATCAGCCCCAGCATTTT
CDR3: CASSQETGRDRSNQPQHF

size: many
D: TRBD2
V: TRBV20-1
J: TRBJ2-5
DNA: TGCAGTGCCGCCCCGGGACTAGCGGGGGGTCAAGAGACCCAGTACTTC
CDR3: CSAAPGLAGGQETQYF

size: NA
D: TRBD1
V: TRBV7-6
J: TRBJ2-7
DNA: TGTGCCAGCAGCTTAGAGACAGGGGCCTACGAGCAGTACTTC
CDR3: CASSLETGAYEQYF

size: few
D: NA
V: TRBV29-1
J: TRBJ2-5
DNA: TGCAGCGTTGACCCCAGGGTCGAAGAGACCCAGTACTTC
CDR3: CSVDPRVEETQYF

size: NA
D: NA
V: TRBV18
J: TRBJ2-1
DNA: TGTGCCAGCTCACCCCCTGGGGTGGGGAGCAATGAGCAGTTCTTC
CDR3: CASSPPGVGSNEQFF

size: NA
D: TRBD2
V: TRBV2
J: TRBJ2-3
DNA: TGTGCCAGCAGTGACCCTAGCGGGGTAGTCGATACGCAGTATTTT
CDR3: CASSDPSGVVDTQYF

size: few
D: NA
V: TRBV9
J: TRBJ2-3
DNA: TGTGCCAGCAGCGCCTATAGCGGACTTAGCACAGATACGCAGTATTTT
CDR3: CASSAYSGLSTDTQYF

size: many
D: TRBD1
V: TRBV6-5
J: TRBJ2-3
DNA: TGTGCCAGCAGTTCGACAGGGTCTCTCACAGATACGCAGTATTTT
CDR3: CASSSTGSLTDTQYF

size: many
D: TRBD1
V: TRBV7-9
J: TRBJ2-1
DNA: TGTGCCAGCAGCCCTCCGGGACAGGCTTACAATGAGCAGTTCTTC
CDR3: CASSPPGQAYNEQFF

size: NA
D: NA
V: TRBV5-1
J: TRBJ1-6
DNA: TGCGCCAGCAGCAGGACCGCCAATTCACCCCTCCACTTT
CDR3: CASSRTANSPLHF

size: many
D: NA
V: TRBV21-1
J: TRBJ2-2
DNA: TGTGCCAGCAGCAAAGCGCTAGCGGGGAACACCGGGGAGCTGTTTTTT
CDR3: CASSKALAGNTGELFF

size: NA
D: NA
V: TRBV24-1
J: TRBJ1-5
DNA: TGTGCCACCAGTGATAGGTTTGAGCAGCCCCAGCATTTT
CDR3: CATSDRFEQPQHF

size: NA
D: NA
V: TRBV4-1
J: TRBJ1-5
DNA: TGCGCCAGCAGCCAAGATAGGGGTGGTGACGGTCAGCCCCAGCATTTT
CDR3: CASSQDRGGDGQPQHF